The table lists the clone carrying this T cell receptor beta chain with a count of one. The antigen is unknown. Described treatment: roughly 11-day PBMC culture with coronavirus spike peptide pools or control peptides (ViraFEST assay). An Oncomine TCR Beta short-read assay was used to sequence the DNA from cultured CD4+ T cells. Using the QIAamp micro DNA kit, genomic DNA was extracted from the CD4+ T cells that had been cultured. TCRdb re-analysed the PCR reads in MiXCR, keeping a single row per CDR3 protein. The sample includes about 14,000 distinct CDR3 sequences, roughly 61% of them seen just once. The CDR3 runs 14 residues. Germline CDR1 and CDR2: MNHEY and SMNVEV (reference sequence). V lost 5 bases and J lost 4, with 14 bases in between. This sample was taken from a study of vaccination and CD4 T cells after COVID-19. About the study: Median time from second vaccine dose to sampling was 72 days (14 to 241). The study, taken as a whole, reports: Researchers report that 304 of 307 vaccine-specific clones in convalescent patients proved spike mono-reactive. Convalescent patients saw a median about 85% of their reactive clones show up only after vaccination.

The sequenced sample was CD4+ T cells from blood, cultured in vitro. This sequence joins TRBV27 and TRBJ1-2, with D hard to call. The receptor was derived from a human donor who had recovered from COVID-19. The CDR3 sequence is CASSVERAAYGYTF. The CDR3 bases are TGTGCCAGCAGTGTCGAAAGGGCGGCCTATGGCTACACCTTC.